These T cell receptor beta chains were read from a single sample in a study of graft-versus-host responses after intestinal transplantation. This table comes from immunoSEQ multiplex PCR, and its TCRdb copy is limited to in-frame clones, with some not included. There are tens of thousands of clones in the sample; over 90% occur only once, and around a fifth lies in the top ten. Their specific antigens are unknown. This sample comprised unstimulated CD8+ T cells sorted from spleen or lymph node cells, obtained before transplant. These receptors all stem from a human donor who was the organ donor for an intestinal transplant. Both conserved end residues are part of each CDR3. D genes are given only for firm matches. The size field is filled for only some rows; it gives once, few, many or a size class.

j_call,clone_size,v_call,d_call,cdr3_nt,cdr3_aa
TRBJ1-4,.,TRBV23-1,TRBD1,TGCGCCAGCAGTCTATTGGGAGGGGGCCTGGAAAAACTGTTTTTT,CASSLLGGGLEKLFF
TRBJ1-5,.,TRBV19,.,TGTGCCAGTAGTATAGGGGCGACCCAGCCCCAGCATTTT,CASSIGATQPQHF
TRBJ2-2,.,TRBV19,.,TGTGCCAGTAGTATACAGGGTACCGGGGAGCTGTTTTTT,CASSIQGTGELFF
TRBJ2-1,.,TRBV6-4,.,TGTGCCAGCAGGGGACCAACTCGCGCCTACAATGAGCAGTTCTTC,CASRGPTRAYNEQFF
TRBJ2-7,once,TRBV4-2,TRBD1,TGTGCCAGCAGCCAAGATTTCCCGGGACAGGGGTTCTCCTTC,CASSQDFPGQGFSF
TRBJ2-3,few,TRBV7-2,.,TGTGCCAGCAGCTGGGACTCCGGGGGCACAGATACGCAGTATTTT,CASSWDSGGTDTQYF
TRBJ1-1,.,TRBV19,.,TGTGCCAGTAGGCGGAAAAACACTGAAGCTTTCTTT,CASRRKNTEAFF
TRBJ2-1,.,TRBV7-2,TRBD2,TGTGCCAGCAGCCCGCTAGGGGGACTAGGAGGGGAGCAGTTCTTC,CASSPLGGLGGEQFF
TRBJ2-7,.,TRBV5-4,.,TGTGCCAGCAGCTTGTTGCAGGGGTGGGAAACCTACGAGCAGTACTTC,CASSLLQGWETYEQYF
TRBJ2-7,.,TRBV10-3,TRBD2,TGTGCCATCAGGGCGGGACTAGCGGGAGTTGTGGACGAGCAGTACTTC,CAIRAGLAGVVDEQYF
TRBJ2-1,.,TRBV29-1,.,TGCAGCGTTGAAGATTGGCAGGGGTCCTACAATGAGCAGTTCTTC,CSVEDWQGSYNEQFF
TRBJ2-1,.,TRBV4-1,.,TGCGCCAGCAGCCAAGCAGGGTACAATGAGCAGTTCTTC,CASSQAGYNEQFF
TRBJ2-7,once,TRBV7-8,TRBD1,TGTGCCAGCAGCCCTAGCCCAGGGGGTGGCGAGCAGTACTTC,CASSPSPGGGEQYF
TRBJ2-2,.,TRBV6-5,TRBD1,TGTGCCAGCAGTTACGGCCAGGGGGCCGGGGAGCTGTTTTTT,CASSYGQGAGELFF
TRBJ2-7,.,TRBV19,.,TGTGCCAGTTCCAAAACCCGGGACTCCTACGAGCAGTACTTC,CASSKTRDSYEQYF
TRBJ2-7,.,TRBV28,.,TGTGCCAGCAGTTCGACAGCGTACGAGCAGTACTTC,CASSSTAYEQYF
TRBJ2-7,.,TRBV6-1,TRBD1,TGTGCCAGCAGATTTACCGGGACAGGGAGATCCGAGCAGTACTTC,CASRFTGTGRSEQYF
TRBJ2-7,.,TRBV27,TRBD1,TGTGCCAGCAGTTTGGGAACGACAGGGGTGGACGAGCAGTACTTC,CASSLGTTGVDEQYF
TRBJ1-5,.,TRBV5-5,.,TGTGCCAGCAGCTTAACGGGGGCGAGTTACAATCAGCCCCAGCATTTT,CASSLTGASYNQPQHF
TRBJ2-7,.,TRBV18,TRBD1,TGTGCCAGCTCACCACAGGGACAGGCCTACGAGCAGTACTTC,CASSPQGQAYEQYF
TRBJ2-5,few,TRBV7-9,.,TGTGCCAGCAGCCGTGTTGTGGGGGTAGGGGAGACCCAGTACTTC,CASSRVVGVGETQYF
TRBJ2-1,.,TRBV27,TRBD2,TGTGCCAGCAGTTTATCAGCCGGGCTAGCGGGAGGGCCCTGGAATGAGCAGTTCTTC,CASSLSAGLAGGPWNEQFF
TRBJ2-2,.,TRBV7-2,.,TGTGCCAGCAGCTTAGCGCTCTCGTTGGCGGGGGAGCTGTTTTTT,CASSLALSLAGELFF
TRBJ1-4,.,TRBV7-6,.,TGTGCCAGCAGCCGCGACAGGTCGAAGAACGAAAAACTGTTTTTT,CASSRDRSKNEKLFF
TRBJ2-6,.,TRBV15,.,TGTGCCACCAGCAAGCGGGCTTCTGGGGCCAACGTCCTGACTTTC,CATSKRASGANVLTF
TRBJ2-7,.,TRBV6-1,TRBD2,TGTGCCAGCAGTGAATTGGATAGCGGGAGCCCCTACGAGCAGTACTTC,CASSELDSGSPYEQYF
TRBJ2-1,.,TRBV7-3,TRBD1,TGTGCCAGCAGCTTATTTGGTCAGGGGGACGGGAAGTATAATGAGCAGTTCTTC,CASSLFGQGDGKYNEQFF
TRBJ2-7,.,TRBV27,TRBD2,TGTGCCAGCAGTCCAAGGGGACTAGCGGCCTACGAGCAGTACTTC,CASSPRGLAAYEQYF
TRBJ2-7,.,TRBV21-1,.,TGTGCCAGCAGCAAAGAAGGCAGGAGCAACTACGAGCAGTACTTC,CASSKEGRSNYEQYF
TRBJ1-1,.,TRBV27,.,TGTGCCAGCAGTCCCCGGGGCACTGAAGCTTTCTTT,CASSPRGTEAFF
TRBJ1-2,.,TRBV28,TRBD1,TGTGCCAGCAGTCTATACGAGGGACAGATGTATGGCTACACCTTC,CASSLYEGQMYGYTF
TRBJ2-5,.,TRBV7-9,.,TGTGCCAGCAGCTTTCTCGGACTACAAGAGACCCAGTACTTC,CASSFLGLQETQYF
TRBJ2-7,.,TRBV28,.,TGTGCCAGCAGTTTTCGCTATTTAGACAAGCCGATCAGCGAGCAGTACTTC,CASSFRYLDKPISEQYF
TRBJ1-2,.,TRBV29-1,TRBD1,TGCAGCGCTCACACAGGGGCGGGCTACACCTTC,CSAHTGAGYTF
TRBJ2-7,.,TRBV28,.,TGTGCCAGCAGTTTATGGCTTCTGACCTACGAGCAGTACTTC,CASSLWLLTYEQYF
TRBJ2-1,.,TRBV5-6,.,TGTGCCAGCAGCTCGTCTGGGGCTGGAGAGCAGTTCTTC,CASSSSGAGEQFF
TRBJ2-5,.,TRBV5-6,TRBD2,TGTGCCAGCAGCTTGACTAGCGGGGGACAAGAGACCCAGTACTTC,CASSLTSGGQETQYF
TRBJ2-1,once,TRBV7-9,.,TGTGCCAGCAGCTCCCGACTAGTCGGTCTGAGCGAGCAGTTCTTC,CASSSRLVGLSEQFF
TRBJ2-1,.,TRBV28,TRBD2,TGTGCCAGCAGGGTTGGAAGCGGGAGGGCCAACAATCCGTTCTTC,CASRVGSGRANNPFF
TRBJ2-7,.,TRBV7-9,.,TGTGCCAGCAGCTTATCCCCCCTGGCAGGGCGGCAGTACTTC,CASSLSPLAGRQYF
TRBJ2-7,few,TRBV11-2,.,TGTGCCAGCAGCTTAGTCCCAGGGATCTACGAGCAGTACTTC,CASSLVPGIYEQYF
TRBJ2-5,.,TRBV6-5,.,TGTGCCAGCAGTTACTCTGAGACCCAGTACTTC,CASSYSETQYF
TRBJ2-3,.,TRBV4-1,TRBD2,TGCGCCAGCAGCCTTCGGGTAGCGGGAGCCGCAGATACGCAGTATTTT,CASSLRVAGAADTQYF
TRBJ2-3,.,TRBV28,TRBD1,TGTGCCAGCAGTCGCATACAGGGGAGAGATACGCAGTATTTT,CASSRIQGRDTQYF
TRBJ2-1,once,TRBV5-1,.,TGCGCCAGCAGCCCCCACCGGGGTAGCTCCTACAATGAGCAGTTCTTC,CASSPHRGSSYNEQFF
TRBJ2-5,.,TRBV9,.,TGTGCCAGCAGCGTGTATGGGGCACCCTCAGAGACCCAGTACTTC,CASSVYGAPSETQYF
TRBJ2-3,.,TRBV9,.,TGTGCCAGCAGCGATTCGGGACGGGGCACAGATACGCAGTATTTT,CASSDSGRGTDTQYF
TRBJ2-7,.,TRBV5-6,.,TGTGCCAGCAGCTTGGGGGACTCCTACTACGAGCAGTACTTC,CASSLGDSYYEQYF
TRBJ1-2,once,TRBV30,TRBD1,TGTGCCTGGGCTACCTGGGACAGGACAAACTATGGCTACACCTTC,CAWATWDRTNYGYTF
TRBJ1-2,.,TRBV7-2,TRBD1,TGTGCCAGCAGCTTAGAGGGACAGGGGAAAGTATATGGCTACACCTTC,CASSLEGQGKVYGYTF
TRBJ2-7,.,TRBV5-4,TRBD2,TGTGCCAGCCTTCAGGAAGCGGGGCTAGGAGAGCAGTACTTC,CASLQEAGLGEQYF
TRBJ2-1,.,TRBV28,TRBD2,TGTGCCAGCAGTTTCGGGACTAGCGGCGATGAGCAGTTCTTC,CASSFGTSGDEQFF
TRBJ2-2,.,TRBV4-1,TRBD2,TGCGCCAGCAGCCAAGTAAACGGGAGGGCCTTTAGCGGGGAGCTGTTTTTT,CASSQVNGRAFSGELFF
TRBJ1-5,once,TRBV6-6,.,TGTGCCAGCAGCAATCTTAGGGTATGGCAGCCCCAGCATTTT,CASSNLRVWQPQHF